This note documents a single T cell receptor beta chain sequence. The data derive from a study of blood T cell repertoires in COVID-19. The CDR3 is 14 amino acids. The germline V gene has CDR1 SGHTA and CDR2 FQGNSA. V lost 5 bases and J lost 2, with 12 bases in between. How the authors handled the data: Reference gene primers were amplified, and this amplification served to estimate nucleated cell counts. Generated by immunoSEQ multiplex PCR, the TCRdb table keeps only in-frame clones and is missing some. V and J calls and clone size follow that table, whereas D and trimming were derived from the DNA. The sample has fewer than 200,000 clones; roughly 80% are singletons.

The specimen was PBMCs or T cells enriched from blood (not recorded which). The sequence came from a woman in her thirties or forties with acute COVID-19. The chain links TRBV7-2 to TRBJ2-5; D perhaps matches TRBD2 (6 bases). In nucleotides, the CDR3 is TGTGCCAGCAGCCCGGTAGCGGATCAAGAGACCCAGTACTTC. Translated, it gives CASSPVADQETQYF.